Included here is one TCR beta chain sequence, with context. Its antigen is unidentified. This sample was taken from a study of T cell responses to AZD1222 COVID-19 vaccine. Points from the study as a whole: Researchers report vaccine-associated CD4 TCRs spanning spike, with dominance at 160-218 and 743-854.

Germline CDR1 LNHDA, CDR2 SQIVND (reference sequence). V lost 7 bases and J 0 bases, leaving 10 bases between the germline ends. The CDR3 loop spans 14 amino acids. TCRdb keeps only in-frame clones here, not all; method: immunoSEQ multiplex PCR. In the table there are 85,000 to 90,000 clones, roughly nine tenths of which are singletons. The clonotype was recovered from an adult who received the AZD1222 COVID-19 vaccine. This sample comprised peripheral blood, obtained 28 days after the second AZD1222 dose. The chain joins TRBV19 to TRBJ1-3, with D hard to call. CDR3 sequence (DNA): TGTGCCAGTATGAGGACCAACTCTGGAAACACCATATATTTT. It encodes CASMRTNSGNTIYF.